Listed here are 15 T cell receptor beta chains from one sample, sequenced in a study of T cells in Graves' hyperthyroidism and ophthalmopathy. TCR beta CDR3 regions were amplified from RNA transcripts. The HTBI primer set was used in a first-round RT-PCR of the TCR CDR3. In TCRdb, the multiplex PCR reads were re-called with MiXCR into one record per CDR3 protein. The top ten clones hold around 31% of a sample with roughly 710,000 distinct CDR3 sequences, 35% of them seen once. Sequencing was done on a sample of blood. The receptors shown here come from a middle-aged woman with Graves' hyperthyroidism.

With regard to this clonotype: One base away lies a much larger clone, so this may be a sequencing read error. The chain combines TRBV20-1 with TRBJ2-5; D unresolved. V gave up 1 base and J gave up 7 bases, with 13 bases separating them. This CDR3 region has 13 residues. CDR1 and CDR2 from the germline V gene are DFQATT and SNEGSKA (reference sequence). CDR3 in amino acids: CSARVVGYGTQYF. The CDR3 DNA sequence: TGCAGTGCTAGAGTTGTGGGATACGGGACCCAGTACTTC.

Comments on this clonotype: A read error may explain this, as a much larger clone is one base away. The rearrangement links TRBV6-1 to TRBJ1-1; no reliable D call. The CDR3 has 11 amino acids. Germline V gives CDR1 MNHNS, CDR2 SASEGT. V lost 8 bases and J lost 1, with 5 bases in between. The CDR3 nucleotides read TGTGCCAGCGGTTGGAACACTGAAGCTTTCTTT. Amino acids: CASGWNTEAFF.

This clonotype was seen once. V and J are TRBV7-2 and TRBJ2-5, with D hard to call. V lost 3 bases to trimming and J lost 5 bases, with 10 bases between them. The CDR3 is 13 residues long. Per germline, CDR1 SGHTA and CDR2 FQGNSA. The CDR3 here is CASSFRADETQYF. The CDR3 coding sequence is TGTGCCAGCAGCTTTAGGGCTGATGAGACCCAGTACTTC. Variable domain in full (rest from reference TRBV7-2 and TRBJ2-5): GAGVSQSPSNKVTEKGKDVELRCDPISGHTALYWYRQSLGQGLEFLIYFQGNSAPDKSGLPSDRFSAERTGGSVSTLTIQRTQQEDSAVYLCASSFRADETQYFGPGTRLLVL.

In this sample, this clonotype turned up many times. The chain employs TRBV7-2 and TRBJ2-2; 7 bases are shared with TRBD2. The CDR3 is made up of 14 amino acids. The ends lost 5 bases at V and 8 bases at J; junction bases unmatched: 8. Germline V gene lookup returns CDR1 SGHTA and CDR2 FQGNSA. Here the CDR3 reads CASSVGRSNGELFF. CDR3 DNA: TGTGCCAGCAGCGTCGGGAGGTCCAATGGGGAGCTGTTTTTT.

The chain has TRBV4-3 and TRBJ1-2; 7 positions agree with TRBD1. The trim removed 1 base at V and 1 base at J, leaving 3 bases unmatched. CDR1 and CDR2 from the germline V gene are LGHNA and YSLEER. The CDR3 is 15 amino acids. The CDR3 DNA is TGCGCCAGCAGCCAAGCGACAGGGATTAACTATGGCTACACCTTC. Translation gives CASSQATGINYGYTF.

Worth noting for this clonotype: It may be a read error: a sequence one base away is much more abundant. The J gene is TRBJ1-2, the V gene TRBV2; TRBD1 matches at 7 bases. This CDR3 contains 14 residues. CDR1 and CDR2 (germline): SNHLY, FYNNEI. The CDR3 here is CASSHRDRFYGCTF. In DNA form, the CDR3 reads TGTGCCAGCAGCCACCGGGACAGATTCTATGGCTGCACCTTC.

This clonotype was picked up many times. CDR3 coding DNA: TGTGCCAGCAGTGAGGAATCAAAGAAGGAAAAACTGTTTTTT. Translation gives CASSEESKKEKLFF. The rearrangement joins TRBV25-1 to TRBJ1-4; D uncertain. The V end lost 3 bases, the J end lost 8 bases, and 13 bases lay between the germline ends. This CDR3 is built from 14 residues. CDR1 MGHDK and CDR2 SYGVNS come from the germline V gene.

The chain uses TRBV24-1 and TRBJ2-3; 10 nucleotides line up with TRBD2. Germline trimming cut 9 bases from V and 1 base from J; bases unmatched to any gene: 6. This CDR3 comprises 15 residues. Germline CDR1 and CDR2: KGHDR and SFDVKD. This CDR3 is CATDRTSGRTDTQYF. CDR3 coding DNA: TGTGCCACCGATCGGACTAGCGGACGCACAGATACGCAGTATTTT.

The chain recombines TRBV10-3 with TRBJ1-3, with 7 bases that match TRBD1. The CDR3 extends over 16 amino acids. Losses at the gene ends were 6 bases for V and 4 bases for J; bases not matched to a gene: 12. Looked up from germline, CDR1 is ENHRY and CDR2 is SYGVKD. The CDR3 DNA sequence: TGTGCCATCAGCCCGGGACAGCAGACCTCGGGAAACACCATATATTTT. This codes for CAISPGQQTSGNTIYF.

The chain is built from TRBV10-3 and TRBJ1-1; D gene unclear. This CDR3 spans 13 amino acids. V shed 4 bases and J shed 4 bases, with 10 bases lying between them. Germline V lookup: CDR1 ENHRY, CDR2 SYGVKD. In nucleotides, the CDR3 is TGTGCCATCAGTGGGGAGGGAATCACTGAAGCTTTCTTT. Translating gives CAISGEGITEAFF.

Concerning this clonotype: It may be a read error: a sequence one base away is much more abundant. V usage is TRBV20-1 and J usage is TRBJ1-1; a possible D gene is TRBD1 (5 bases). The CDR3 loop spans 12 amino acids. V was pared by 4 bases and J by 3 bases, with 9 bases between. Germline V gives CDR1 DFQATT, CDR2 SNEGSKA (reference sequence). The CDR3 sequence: CSATGTDTEAFF. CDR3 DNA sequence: TGCAGTGCTACGGGGACGGACACTGAAGCTTTCTTT.

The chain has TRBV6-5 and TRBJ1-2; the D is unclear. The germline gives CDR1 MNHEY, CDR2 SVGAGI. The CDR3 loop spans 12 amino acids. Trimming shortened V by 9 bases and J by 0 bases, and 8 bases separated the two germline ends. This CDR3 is CASFGTNYGYTF. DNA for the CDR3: TGTGCCAGTTTTGGCACTAACTATGGCTACACCTTC.

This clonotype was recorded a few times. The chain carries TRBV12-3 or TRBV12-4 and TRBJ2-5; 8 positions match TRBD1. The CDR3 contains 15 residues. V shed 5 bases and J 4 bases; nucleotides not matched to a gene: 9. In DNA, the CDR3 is TGTGCCAGCAGTCGATCAGGGGGCTTCAGAGAGACCCAGTACTTC. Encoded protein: CASSRSGGFRETQYF.

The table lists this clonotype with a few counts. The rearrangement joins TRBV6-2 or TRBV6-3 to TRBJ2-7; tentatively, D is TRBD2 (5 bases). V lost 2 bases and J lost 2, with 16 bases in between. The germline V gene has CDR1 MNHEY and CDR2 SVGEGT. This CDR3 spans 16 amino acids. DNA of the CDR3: TGTGCCAGCAGTTACAATTCGGACGGAGGAGCCTACGAGCAGTACTTC. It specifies CASSYNSDGGAYEQYF.

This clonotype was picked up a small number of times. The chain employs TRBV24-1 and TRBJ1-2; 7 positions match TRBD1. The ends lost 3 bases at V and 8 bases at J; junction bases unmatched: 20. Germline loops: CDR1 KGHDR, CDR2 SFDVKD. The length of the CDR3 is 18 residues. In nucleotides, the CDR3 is TGTGCCACCAGTGATGTTCGACAGGGAGCTCACCTGACGGGGGGCTACACCTTC. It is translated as CATSDVRQGAHLTGGYTF.